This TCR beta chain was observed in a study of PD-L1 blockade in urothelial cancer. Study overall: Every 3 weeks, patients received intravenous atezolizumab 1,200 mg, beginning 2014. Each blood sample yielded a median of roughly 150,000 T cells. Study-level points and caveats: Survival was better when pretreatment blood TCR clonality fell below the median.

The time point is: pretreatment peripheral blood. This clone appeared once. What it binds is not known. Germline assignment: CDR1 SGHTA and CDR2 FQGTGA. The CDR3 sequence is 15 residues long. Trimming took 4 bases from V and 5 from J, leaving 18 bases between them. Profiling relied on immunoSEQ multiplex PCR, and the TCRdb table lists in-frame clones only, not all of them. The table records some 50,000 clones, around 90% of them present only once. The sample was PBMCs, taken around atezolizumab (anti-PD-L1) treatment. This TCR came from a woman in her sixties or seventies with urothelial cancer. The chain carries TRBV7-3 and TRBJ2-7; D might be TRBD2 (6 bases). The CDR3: CASSSYRGLLHEQYF. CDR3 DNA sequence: TGTGCCAGCAGCTCCTATCGGGGACTGCTGCACGAGCAGTACTTC.